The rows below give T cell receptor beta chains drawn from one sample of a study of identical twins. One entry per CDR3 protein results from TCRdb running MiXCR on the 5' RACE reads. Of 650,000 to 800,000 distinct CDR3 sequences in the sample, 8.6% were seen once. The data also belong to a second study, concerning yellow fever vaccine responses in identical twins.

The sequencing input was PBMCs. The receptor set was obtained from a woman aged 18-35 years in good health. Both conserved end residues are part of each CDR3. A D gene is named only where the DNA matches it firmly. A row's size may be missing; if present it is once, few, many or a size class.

CDR3aa: CSASLLAGSYNEQFF
CDR3nt: TGCAGTGCTAGTCTACTAGCGGGCTCCTACAATGAGCAGTTCTTC
v_gene: TRBV20-1
j_gene: TRBJ2-1
abundance: -
d_gene: TRBD2

CDR3aa: CSVRGQTYNEQFF
CDR3nt: TGCAGCGTCCGCGGACAGACCTACAATGAGCAGTTCTTC
v_gene: TRBV29-1
j_gene: TRBJ2-1
abundance: many
d_gene: -

CDR3aa: CASSIRGRTSGETQYF
CDR3nt: TGTGCCAGTAGTATCAGAGGTCGGACTAGCGGAGAGACCCAGTACTTC
v_gene: TRBV19
j_gene: TRBJ2-5
abundance: few
d_gene: TRBD2

CDR3aa: CASSQGAPQETQYF
CDR3nt: TGTGCCAGCAGCCAAGGGGCACCGCAAGAGACCCAGTACTTC
v_gene: TRBV3-1
j_gene: TRBJ2-5
abundance: -
d_gene: -

CDR3aa: CASSLPRGGQGNPQQYF
CDR3nt: TGCGCCAGCAGCTTGCCTCGGGGGGGACAGGGAAACCCCCAGCAGTACTTC
v_gene: TRBV5-1
j_gene: TRBJ2-7
abundance: -
d_gene: -

CDR3aa: CASSQVLAGVLAYEQYF
CDR3nt: TGTGCCAGCAGCCAAGTCCTAGCGGGAGTCCTGGCGTACGAGCAGTACTTC
v_gene: TRBV14
j_gene: TRBJ2-7
abundance: many
d_gene: TRBD2

CDR3aa: CASSLRGQGSDTQYF
CDR3nt: TGTGCCAGCAGTCTACGTGGACAGGGGTCAGATACGCAGTATTTT
v_gene: TRBV28
j_gene: TRBJ2-3
abundance: -
d_gene: TRBD1

CDR3aa: CASSLPSSGANVLTF
CDR3nt: TGTGCCAGCAGTCTCCCCAGCTCTGGGGCCAACGTCCTGACTTTC
v_gene: TRBV7-9
j_gene: TRBJ2-6
abundance: few
d_gene: -

CDR3aa: CATSYNTGELFF
CDR3nt: TGTGCCACCAGCTACAACACCGGGGAGCTGTTTTTT
v_gene: TRBV24-1
j_gene: TRBJ2-2
abundance: -
d_gene: -

CDR3aa: CASRWYWEADSYEQYF
CDR3nt: TGTGCCAGCAGGTGGTACTGGGAGGCGGATTCCTACGAGCAGTACTTC
v_gene: TRBV6-1
j_gene: TRBJ2-7
abundance: few
d_gene: -

CDR3aa: CSAEGGQHQETQYF
CDR3nt: TGCAGTGCCGAGGGGGGGCAGCACCAAGAGACCCAGTACTTC
v_gene: TRBV20-1
j_gene: TRBJ2-5
abundance: -
d_gene: -

CDR3aa: CASGLGYQETQYF
CDR3nt: TGTGCTAGTGGTTTAGGGTACCAAGAGACCCAGTACTTC
v_gene: TRBV12-5
j_gene: TRBJ2-5
abundance: few
d_gene: -

CDR3aa: CASSPSGDTYEQYF
CDR3nt: TGTGCCAGCAGTCCCAGTGGGGACACCTACGAGCAGTACTTC
v_gene: TRBV25-1
j_gene: TRBJ2-7
abundance: many
d_gene: -

CDR3aa: CASSGAEYGYTF
CDR3nt: TGTGCCAGCAGCGGCGCTGAGTATGGCTACACCTTC
v_gene: TRBV7-8
j_gene: TRBJ1-2
abundance: -
d_gene: -

CDR3aa: CASSQTRGGTQYF
CDR3nt: TGTGCCAGCAGCCAAACCCGCGGGGGTACGCAGTATTTT
v_gene: TRBV3-1
j_gene: TRBJ2-3
abundance: -
d_gene: TRBD2

CDR3aa: CSGGSYSGEKLFF
CDR3nt: TGCAGTGGGGGTTCGTACAGTGGCGAAAAACTGTTTTTT
v_gene: TRBV20-1
j_gene: TRBJ1-4
abundance: -
d_gene: -

CDR3aa: CASSEALRGRSQETQYF
CDR3nt: TGTGCCAGCAGTGAAGCGCTTCGAGGGAGGAGTCAAGAGACCCAGTACTTC
v_gene: TRBV2
j_gene: TRBJ2-5
abundance: few
d_gene: -

CDR3aa: CASSPGGAGGDTQYF
CDR3nt: TGTGCCAGCAGCCCTGGCGGCGCGGGTGGAGATACGCAGTATTTT
v_gene: TRBV7-8
j_gene: TRBJ2-3
abundance: few
d_gene: -

CDR3aa: CASSQGGGLGAWSTEAFF
CDR3nt: TGTGCCAGCAGCCAAGGGGGCGGGTTGGGGGCTTGGTCCACTGAAGCTTTCTTT
v_gene: TRBV3-1
j_gene: TRBJ1-1
abundance: many
d_gene: -

CDR3aa: CASSLALQGSTDTQYF
CDR3nt: TGCGCCAGCAGCTTGGCACTACAGGGGAGCACAGATACGCAGTATTTT
v_gene: TRBV5-1
j_gene: TRBJ2-3
abundance: -
d_gene: TRBD1

CDR3aa: CASSGTSGDTGELFF
CDR3nt: TGTGCCAGCAGTGGGACTAGCGGGGACACCGGGGAGCTGTTTTTT
v_gene: TRBV6-4
j_gene: TRBJ2-2
abundance: many
d_gene: TRBD2

CDR3aa: CASSAPDKSYEQYF
CDR3nt: TGTGCCAGCAGCGCCCCCGACAAATCCTACGAGCAGTACTTC
v_gene: TRBV9
j_gene: TRBJ2-7
abundance: few
d_gene: -

CDR3aa: CASSHIPGTSAHEQYF
CDR3nt: TGTGCCAGCAGCCATATCCCCGGGACTAGCGCCCACGAGCAGTACTTC
v_gene: TRBV3-1
j_gene: TRBJ2-7
abundance: -
d_gene: TRBD2

CDR3aa: CASSPGQGGDTQYF
CDR3nt: TGCGCCAGCAGTCCCGGACAGGGAGGAGATACGCAGTATTTT
v_gene: TRBV5-1
j_gene: TRBJ2-3
abundance: many
d_gene: TRBD1

CDR3aa: CASSLLPSTDTQYF
CDR3nt: TGTGCCAGCAGCTTACTCCCTAGCACAGATACGCAGTATTTT
v_gene: TRBV11-2
j_gene: TRBJ2-3
abundance: -
d_gene: -

CDR3aa: CSAGASGRAGETQYF
CDR3nt: TGCAGTGCTGGTGCTAGCGGGAGGGCCGGAGAGACCCAGTACTTC
v_gene: TRBV20-1
j_gene: TRBJ2-5
abundance: -
d_gene: TRBD2

CDR3aa: CSVEYSEETQYF
CDR3nt: TGCAGCGTTGAATATAGCGAAGAGACCCAGTACTTC
v_gene: TRBV29-1
j_gene: TRBJ2-5
abundance: few
d_gene: -